This T cell receptor beta chain is drawn from a study of cytomegalovirus exposure and HLA in healthy donors. Study-level information: Unique TCRs numbering about 85 million, obtained from HLA-typed donors, made up an early data release. Study-wide points: The HLA-A and HLA-B alleles of most subjects were reportedly predicted accurately from TCR beta sequences.

Germline values: CDR1 GTSNPN, CDR2 SVGIG (reference sequence). This CDR3 comprises 19 residues. V gave up 2 bases and J gave up 7 bases; unmatched junction bases: 20. Likely unrecorded immune exposures existed in these nominally healthy donors. Note on this clone: Its antigen is not known.

PCR used 60 Vbeta primers and 13 Jbeta primers. Sequenced by immunoSEQ multiplex PCR; TCRdb stores in-frame clones only, minus some. The sample holds tens of thousands of clones. Source material: PBMCs. This clonotype originated in a woman aged 25 to 39 in good health and CMV-seronegative. The chain combines TRBV30 with TRBJ2-1; 10 bases are a match to TRBD2. The CDR3 sequence is CAWSQGTLAGAGLRNEQFF. The CDR3 bases are TGTGCCTGGAGTCAGGGGACTCTAGCGGGAGCTGGGCTTCGAAATGAGCAGTTCTTC.